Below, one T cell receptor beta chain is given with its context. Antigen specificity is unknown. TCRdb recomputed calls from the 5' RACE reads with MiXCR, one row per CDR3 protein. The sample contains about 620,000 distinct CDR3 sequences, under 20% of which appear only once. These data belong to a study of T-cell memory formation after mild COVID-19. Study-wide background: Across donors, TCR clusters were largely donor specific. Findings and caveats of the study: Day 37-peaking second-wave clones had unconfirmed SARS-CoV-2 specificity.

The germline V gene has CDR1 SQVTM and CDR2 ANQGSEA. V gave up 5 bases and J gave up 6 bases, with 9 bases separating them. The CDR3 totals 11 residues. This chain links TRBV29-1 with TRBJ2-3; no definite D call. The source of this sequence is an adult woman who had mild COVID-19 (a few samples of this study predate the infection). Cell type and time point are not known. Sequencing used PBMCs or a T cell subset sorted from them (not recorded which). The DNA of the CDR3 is TGCAGCGTTCCGGTTGGTGATACGCAGTATTTT. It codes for CSVPVGDTQYF.